Below, one TCR beta chain is given with its context. This entry is derived from a study of cytomegalovirus exposure and HLA in healthy donors. Germline CDR1 LNHDA, CDR2 SQIVND (reference sequence). The germline V and J ends were trimmed by 4 bases and 4 bases, with 10 bases remaining between them. The CDR3 spans 13 residues. The study ran its PCR with 60 Vbeta and 13 Jbeta primers. Produced via immunoSEQ multiplex PCR; TCRdb's table is partial and in-frame only. The sample holds fewer than 150,000 clones. The specimen was PBMCs. V gene TRBV19 combines with J gene TRBJ2-5; D gene ambiguous. The sequence came from a man younger than 35 in good health and CMV-seronegative. The CDR3 here is CASSTRFSETQYF. The CDR3 DNA reads TGTGCCAGTAGTACCCGGTTCTCAGAGACCCAGTACTTC.